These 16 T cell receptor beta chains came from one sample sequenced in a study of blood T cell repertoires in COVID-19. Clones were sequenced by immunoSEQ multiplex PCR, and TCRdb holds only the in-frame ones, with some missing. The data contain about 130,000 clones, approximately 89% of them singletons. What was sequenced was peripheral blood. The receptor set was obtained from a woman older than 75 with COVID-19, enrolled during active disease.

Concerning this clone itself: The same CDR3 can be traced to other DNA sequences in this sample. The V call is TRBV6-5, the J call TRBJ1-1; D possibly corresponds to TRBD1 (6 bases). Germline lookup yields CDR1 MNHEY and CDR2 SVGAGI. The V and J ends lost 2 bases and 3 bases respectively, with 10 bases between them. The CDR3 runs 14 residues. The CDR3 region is CASSYRDTDTEAFF. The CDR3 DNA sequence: TGTGCCAGCAGTTACCGGGACACAGACACTGAAGCTTTCTTT.

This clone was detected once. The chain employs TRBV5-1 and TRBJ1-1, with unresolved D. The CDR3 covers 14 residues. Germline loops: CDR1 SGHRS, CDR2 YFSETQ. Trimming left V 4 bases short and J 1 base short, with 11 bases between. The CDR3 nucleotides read TGCGCCAGCAGCCCAATTACGGGGAACACTGAAGCTTTCTTT. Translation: CASSPITGNTEAFF.

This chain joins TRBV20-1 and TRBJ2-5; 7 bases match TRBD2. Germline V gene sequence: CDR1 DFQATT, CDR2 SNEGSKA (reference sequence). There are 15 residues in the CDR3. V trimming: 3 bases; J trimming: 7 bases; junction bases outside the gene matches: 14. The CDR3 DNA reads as TGCAGTGCTAGTTCACTAGCGCACGAGTTGGGGACCCAGTACTTC. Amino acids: CSASSLAHELGTQYF.

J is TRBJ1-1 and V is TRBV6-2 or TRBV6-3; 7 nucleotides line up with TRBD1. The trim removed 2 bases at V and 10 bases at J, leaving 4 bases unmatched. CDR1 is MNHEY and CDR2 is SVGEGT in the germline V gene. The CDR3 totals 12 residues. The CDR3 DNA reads TGTGCCAGCAGTTACCTCGACAGGGTAGCTTTCTTT. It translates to CASSYLDRVAFF.

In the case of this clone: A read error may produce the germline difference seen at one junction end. The CDR3, as DNA: TGCGCCCGCAGCCCGGGGGGGGGAGATCAGCCCCAGCATTTT. Translating gives CARSPGGGDQPQHF. V usage is TRBV5-1 and J usage is TRBJ1-5; the D gene is possibly TRBD1 (5 bases). The CDR3 is made up of 14 amino acids. Per the germline V gene, CDR1 is SGHRS and CDR2 is YFSETQ.

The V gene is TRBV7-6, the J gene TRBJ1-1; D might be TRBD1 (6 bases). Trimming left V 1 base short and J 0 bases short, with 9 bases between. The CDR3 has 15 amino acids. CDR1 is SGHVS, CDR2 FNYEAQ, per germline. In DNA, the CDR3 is TGTGCCAGCAGCTTAGTAGGGGGAATGAACACTGAAGCTTTCTTT. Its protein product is CASSLVGGMNTEAFF.

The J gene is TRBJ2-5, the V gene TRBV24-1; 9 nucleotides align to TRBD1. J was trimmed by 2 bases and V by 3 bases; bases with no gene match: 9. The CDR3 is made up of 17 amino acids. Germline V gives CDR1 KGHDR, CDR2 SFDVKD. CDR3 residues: CATSDPKTGGDQETQYF. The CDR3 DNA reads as TGTGCCACCAGTGATCCAAAGACAGGGGGTGATCAAGAGACCCAGTACTTC.

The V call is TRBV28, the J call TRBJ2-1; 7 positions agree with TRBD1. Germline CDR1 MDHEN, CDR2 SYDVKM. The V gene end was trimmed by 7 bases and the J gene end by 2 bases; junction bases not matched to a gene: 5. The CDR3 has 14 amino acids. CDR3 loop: CASINRGPYNEQFF. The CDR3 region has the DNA TGTGCCAGCATCAACAGGGGACCCTACAATGAGCAGTTCTTC. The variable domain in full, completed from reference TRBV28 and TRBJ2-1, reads DVKVTQSSRYLVKRTGEKVFLECVQDMDHENMFWYRQDPGLGLRLIYFSYDVKMKEKGDIPEGYSVSREKKERFSLILESASTNQTSMYLCASINRGPYNEQFFGPGTRLTVL.

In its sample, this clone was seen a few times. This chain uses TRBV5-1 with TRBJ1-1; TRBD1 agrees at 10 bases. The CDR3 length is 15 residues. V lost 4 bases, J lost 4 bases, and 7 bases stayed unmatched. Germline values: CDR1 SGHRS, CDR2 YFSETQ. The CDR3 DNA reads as TGCGCCAGCAGCCCGAGGGGACAGGGGACCACTGAAGCTTTCTTT. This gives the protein CASSPRGQGTTEAFF.

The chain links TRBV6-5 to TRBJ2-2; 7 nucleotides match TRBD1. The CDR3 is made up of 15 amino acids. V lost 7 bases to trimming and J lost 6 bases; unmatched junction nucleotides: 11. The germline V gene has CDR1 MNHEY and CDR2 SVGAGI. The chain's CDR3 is CASMTGQGVSGELFF. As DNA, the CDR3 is TGTGCCAGCATGACCGGGCAGGGGGTGTCCGGGGAGCTGTTTTTT.

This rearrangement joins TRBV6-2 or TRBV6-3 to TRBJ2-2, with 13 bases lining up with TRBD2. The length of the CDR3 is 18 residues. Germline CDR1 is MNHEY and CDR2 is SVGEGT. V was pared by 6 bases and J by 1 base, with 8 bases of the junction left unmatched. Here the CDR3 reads CASSPPRLAGGNTGELFF. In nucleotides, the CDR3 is TGTGCCAGCAGCCCTCCCCGACTAGCGGGAGGGAACACCGGGGAGCTGTTTTTT.

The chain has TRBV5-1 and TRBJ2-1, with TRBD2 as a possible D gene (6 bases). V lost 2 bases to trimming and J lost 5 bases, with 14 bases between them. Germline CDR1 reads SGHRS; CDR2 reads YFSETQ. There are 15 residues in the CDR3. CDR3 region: CASSLGIADHNEQFF. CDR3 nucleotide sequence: TGCGCCAGCAGCTTAGGAATAGCGGACCACAATGAGCAGTTCTTC.

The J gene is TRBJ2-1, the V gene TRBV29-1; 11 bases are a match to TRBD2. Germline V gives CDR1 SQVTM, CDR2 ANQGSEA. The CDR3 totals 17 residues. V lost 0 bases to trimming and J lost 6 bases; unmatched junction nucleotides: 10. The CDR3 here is CSVEEGVVAGGPNEQFF. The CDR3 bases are TGCAGCGTTGAAGAGGGGGTAGTAGCGGGAGGGCCCAATGAGCAGTTCTTC.

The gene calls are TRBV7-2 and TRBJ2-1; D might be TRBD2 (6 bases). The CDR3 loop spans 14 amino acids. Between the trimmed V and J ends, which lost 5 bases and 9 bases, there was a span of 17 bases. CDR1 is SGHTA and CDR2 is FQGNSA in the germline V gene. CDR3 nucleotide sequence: TGTGCCAGCAGCCCCCGACTAGGAAGGGGTGAGCAGTTCTTC. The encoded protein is CASSPRLGRGEQFF.

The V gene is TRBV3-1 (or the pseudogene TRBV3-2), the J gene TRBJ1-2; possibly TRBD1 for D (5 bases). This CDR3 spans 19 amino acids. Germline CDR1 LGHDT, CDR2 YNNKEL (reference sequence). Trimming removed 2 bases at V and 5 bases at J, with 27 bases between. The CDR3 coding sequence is TGTGCCAGCAGCCAACCTCCCCGGACGAGTACGAACACAGGATATGGCTACACCTTC. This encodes CASSQPPRTSTNTGYGYTF.

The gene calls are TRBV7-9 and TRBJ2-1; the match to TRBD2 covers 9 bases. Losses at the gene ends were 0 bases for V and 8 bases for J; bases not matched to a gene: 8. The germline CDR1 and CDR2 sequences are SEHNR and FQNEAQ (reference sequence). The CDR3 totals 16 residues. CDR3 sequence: CASSLAEVAGDHEQFF. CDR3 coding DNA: TGTGCCAGCAGCTTAGCGGAAGTAGCGGGAGATCATGAGCAGTTCTTC.